This note documents a single T cell receptor beta chain sequence. This sample is drawn from a study of T cell clusters in autoimmune cytopenias. TRB rearrangements were amplified by touch-down multiplex PCR with mixed TRB-A/B primers. From its re-call of the multiplex PCR reads, TCRdb lists each CDR3 protein once, without DNA. In all, the sample yields a few thousand distinct CDR3 sequences. Each sample's input was roughly 270 ng genomic DNA, 38,000 or so genome equivalents. This CDR3 has 15 residues. Germline CDR1 GTSNPN, CDR2 SVGIG (reference sequence). The V and J genes are TRBV30 and TRBJ1-1; the D gene TCRdb calls, TRBD1, cannot be checked with no DNA. The TCR comes from a human donor with an autoimmune cytopenia or autoimmune hepatitis (not recorded which). Sequencing used peripheral blood. The CDR3 reads CAWSRPQGVNTEAFF.